Sequencing of this T cell receptor (beta chain) was carried out in a study of shared clonotypes between healthy human individuals. The donor population consisted of healthy HIV-negative adults with no recent acute infections or vaccinations. Naive CD4+ cells were CD45RA-selected; the remaining cells were memory. V trimming: 5 bases; J trimming: 6 bases; junction bases outside the gene matches: 9. CDR1 is SGHVS and CDR2 is FNYEAQ in the germline V gene. The CDR3 has 16 residues. Assay: immunoSEQ multiplex PCR; the TCRdb copy retains only in-frame clones and omits some. The sample carries some 650,000 clones, about 96% recorded once.

This clonotype originated in a woman aged 25-40 years in good health. Specimen: naive CD4+ T cells sorted from blood. Sample subset: CD45RA+ positively selected. The J gene is TRBJ1-4, the V gene TRBV7-6; 10 nucleotides line up with TRBD1. CDR3: CASSLSPGQGYEKLFF. Here the CDR3 DNA reads TGTGCCAGCAGCCTTTCCCCGGGACAGGGGTATGAAAAACTGTTTTTT.